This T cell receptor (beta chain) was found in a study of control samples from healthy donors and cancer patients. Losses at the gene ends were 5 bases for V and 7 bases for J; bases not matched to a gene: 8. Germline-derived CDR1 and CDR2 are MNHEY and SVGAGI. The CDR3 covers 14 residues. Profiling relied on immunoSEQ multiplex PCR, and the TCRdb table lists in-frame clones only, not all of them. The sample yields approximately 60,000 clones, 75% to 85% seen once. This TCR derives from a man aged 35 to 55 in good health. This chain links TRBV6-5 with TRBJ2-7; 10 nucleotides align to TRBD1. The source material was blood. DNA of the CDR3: TGTGCCAGCAGTCGGGACAGGGGCGGGCGGGAGCAGTACTTC. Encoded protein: CASSRDRGGREQYF.